This entry lists 5 T cell receptor beta chains sequenced from one sample in a study of metastatic and nonmetastatic thyroid tumors. MiXCR reprocessed the PCR reads for TCRdb. The sample carries 4,000 to 6,000 clones, 28% recorded once. Ahead of thyroid surgery, no patient had received treatment of any kind. The sequencing input was adjacent normal tissue. The receptors were gathered from a female donor with papillary thyroid cancer or a benign thyroid nodule (not recorded which). Some clones in this sample may be carry-over from other donors' samples.

This chain links TRBV20-1 with TRBJ1-1; tentatively, D is TRBD1 (6 bases). Germline assignment: CDR1 DFQATT and CDR2 SNEGSKA (reference sequence). The CDR3 runs to 15 residues. The V and J ends lost 0 bases and 0 bases respectively, with 11 bases between them. CDR3 residues: CSARDYQGMNTEAFF. CDR3 nucleotides: TGCAGTGCTAGAGACTATCAGGGGATGAACACTGAAGCTTTCTTT.

Within the sample, this clone is medium-sized. The chain carries TRBV3-1 and TRBJ2-1; 12 nucleotides line up with TRBD2. The junction had 5 bases not matched to a gene; V was cut back by 4 bases and J by 7 bases. CDR3 length: 15 amino acids. The germline CDR1 and CDR2 sequences are LGHDT and YNNKEL (reference sequence). The CDR3 DNA reads as TGTGCCAGCAGCCGCCCTAGCGGGAGGGGGAATGAGCAGTTCTTC. Its translation is CASSRPSGRGNEQFF.

The chain has TRBV19 and TRBJ1-3; D gene unclear. CDR1 LNHDA and CDR2 SQIVND come from the germline V gene (reference sequence). CDR3 size: 14 residues. V was shortened by 5 bases and J by 0 bases, with 8 bases between the two germline ends. CDR3 loop: CASSSVSSGNTIYF. The CDR3 DNA reads TGTGCCAGTAGTTCCGTCAGCTCTGGAAACACCATATATTTT.

In its sample, this clone was seen many times. This rearrangement joins TRBV4-1 to TRBJ1-2; 12 bases line up with TRBD1. This CDR3 is 16 amino acids long. V dropped 0 bases and J dropped 4; count of bases not matched to a gene: 3. CDR1 and CDR2 from the germline V gene are MGHRA and YSYEKL. CDR3 coding DNA: TGCGCCAGCAGCCAAGATGAGGGACAGGGGGCCTATGGCTACACCTTC. It encodes CASSQDEGQGAYGYTF.

The gene calls are TRBV20-1 and TRBJ2-1; 7 bases line up with TRBD2. Germline V lookup: CDR1 DFQATT, CDR2 SNEGSKA (reference sequence). The CDR3 is 13 residues long. V lost 8 bases to trimming and J lost 4 bases; unmatched junction nucleotides: 8. The CDR3 here is CSPGGSKYNEQFF. As DNA, the CDR3 is TGCAGTCCGGGAGGATCGAAGTACAATGAGCAGTTCTTC.